Listed here are 21 T cell receptor beta chains from one sample, sequenced in a study of blood T cells in healthy people across ages. Primers used in a second PCR of roughly 6 to 11 cycles were a sample-barcoded 5' primer and a J-beta primer mix. TCRdb analysed the 5' RACE reads with MiXCR anew, one entry per CDR3 protein. The table shows some 1,800,000 distinct CDR3 sequences, with 35% to 50% occurring only once. Sequenced input: blood. These receptors were collected from a human donor in good health.

This clonotype occurred a few times. The gene calls are TRBV4-3 and TRBJ2-7, with D hard to call. The CDR3 consists of 12 residues. Deletions cut 3 bases from V and 9 bases from J, with 12 bases between. CDR1 and CDR2 (germline): LGHNA, YSLEER. CDR3 DNA: TGCGCCAGCAGCCACGACGGCCTGAGGCAGTACTTC. Translating gives CASSHDGLRQYF.

V gene TRBV28 combines with J gene TRBJ2-5; D uncertain. The germline CDR1 and CDR2 sequences are MDHEN and SYDVKM. Trimming shortened V by 4 bases and J by 6 bases, and 15 bases separated the two germline ends. This CDR3 comprises 14 residues. DNA of the CDR3: TGTGCCAGCAGTTCCCCCACGGTTAGGCAGACCCAGTACTTC. This sequence encodes CASSSPTVRQTQYF. The full variable domain, with the rest looked up from reference TRBV28 and TRBJ2-5, is DVKVTQSSRYLVKRTGEKVFLECVQDMDHENMFWYRQDPGLGLRLIYFSYDVKMKEKGDIPEGYSVSREKKERFSLILESASTNQTSMYLCASSSPTVRQTQYFGPGTRLLVL.

This clonotype was picked up a small number of times. V gene TRBV20-1 combines with J gene TRBJ1-4; 9 bases agree with TRBD1. The CDR3 covers 15 residues. With 4 bases clipped from V and 5 bases from J, the junction kept 8 bases outside the gene matches. CDR1 and CDR2 from the germline V gene are DFQATT and SNEGSKA (reference sequence). CDR3 loop: CSATLTGGRNEKLFF. DNA of the CDR3: TGCAGTGCTACGTTAACAGGGGGCCGCAATGAAAAACTGTTTTTT.

In its sample, this clonotype was seen once. The chain recombines TRBV11-3 with TRBJ2-1; 10 bases map to TRBD2. This CDR3 contains 15 residues. Trimming took 1 base from V and 8 from J; bases not matched to a gene: 5. Germline CDR1 is SGHNT and CDR2 is YENEEA. The CDR3 region has the DNA TGTGCCAGCAGCTTAGGGGAGCGGGGGGGCTATGAGCAGTTCTTC. Residues: CASSLGERGGYEQFF.

The chain links TRBV10-3 to TRBJ2-5, with 7 bases lining up with TRBD2. The germline CDR1 and CDR2 sequences are ENHRY and SYGVKD. V was pared by 4 bases and J by 4 bases, with 6 bases of the junction left unmatched. CDR3 length: 14 amino acids. CDR3 amino acids: CAISGGLPPETQYF. DNA for the CDR3: TGTGCCATCAGTGGGGGACTACCCCCAGAGACCCAGTACTTC.

V usage is TRBV28 and J usage is TRBJ1-4; unclear D gene. Germline V gene sequence: CDR1 MDHEN, CDR2 SYDVKM. Deletions cut 5 bases from V and 0 bases from J, with 7 bases between. The CDR3 spans 14 residues. The CDR3 reads CASSREATNEKLFF. The DNA of the CDR3 is TGTGCCAGCAGTAGGGAAGCAACTAATGAAAAACTGTTTTTT. Full variable domain (outside the CDR3, taken from reference TRBV28 and TRBJ1-4): DVKVTQSSRYLVKRTGEKVFLECVQDMDHENMFWYRQDPGLGLRLIYFSYDVKMKEKGDIPEGYSVSREKKERFSLILESASTNQTSMYLCASSREATNEKLFFGSGTQLSVL.

The V and J genes are TRBV4-1 and TRBJ1-1, with a tentative D call TRBD1 (5 bases). Germline loops: CDR1 MGHRA, CDR2 YSYEKL. CDR3 length equals 14 residues. Trimming pared 2 bases from V and 3 bases from J, leaving 10 bases between. The CDR3 coding sequence is TGCGCCAGCAGCCAACTATGGGGGGACACTGAAGCTTTCTTT. The encoded protein is CASSQLWGDTEAFF.

A few counts support this clonotype. The V call is TRBV12-3 or TRBV12-4, the J call TRBJ1-2; 7 positions match TRBD1. There are 18 residues in the CDR3. Trimming removed 2 bases from V and 0 bases from J; junction bases left unmatched: 12. The CDR3 region has the DNA TGTGCCAGCAGTTTAAGATCAGGGGGGACGGGAGCTAACTATGGCTACACCTTC. Translating gives CASSLRSGGTGANYGYTF.

This CDR3 is CASSRLLFNEQFF. In nucleotides, the CDR3 is TGTGCCAGCAGCCGCCTTCTGTTTAATGAGCAGTTCTTC. J is TRBJ2-1 and V is TRBV14; D remains ambiguous. CDR3 length: 13 residues. Per germline, CDR1 SGHDN and CDR2 FVKESK. V lost 4 bases to trimming and J lost 7 bases, with 11 bases between them.

The J gene is TRBJ2-3, the V gene TRBV7-2; D assignment may be TRBD1 or TRBD2 (5 bases each). The V and J ends lost 5 bases and 6 bases respectively, with 15 bases between them. This CDR3 comprises 14 residues. CDR1 and CDR2 from the germline V gene are SGHTA and FQGNSA. DNA of the CDR3: TGTGCCAGCAGCCCCCCTGGGGGAGAGGATACGCAGTATTTT. Its translation: CASSPPGGEDTQYF.

This clonotype has only a few counts. The V call is TRBV4-3, the J call TRBJ1-4; D gene unclear. V was shortened by 2 bases and J by 0 bases, with 16 bases between the two germline ends. This CDR3 has 18 residues. The germline V gene has CDR1 LGHNA and CDR2 YSLEER. The CDR3 is CASSQNQWQEATNEKLFF. The CDR3 nucleotides are TGCGCCAGCAGCCAAAATCAATGGCAAGAGGCAACTAATGAAAAACTGTTTTTT.

The chain recombines TRBV12-3 or TRBV12-4 with TRBJ2-2, with 9 bases fitting TRBD1. Germline trimming cut 10 bases from V and 6 bases from J; bases unmatched to any gene: 6. This CDR3 is built from 13 residues. Here the CDR3 DNA reads TGTGCCAATAACAGGGGGCTGCCCGGGGAGCTGTTTTTT. This gives the protein CANNRGLPGELFF.

This clonotype was seen a few times. The chain links TRBV27 to TRBJ2-5, with TRBD2 matching over 9 bases. In germline, CDR1 is MNHEY, CDR2 SMNVEV (reference sequence). The CDR3 runs 15 residues. V was pared by 1 base and J by 5 bases, with 5 bases of the junction left unmatched. CDR3: CASSLYAGGQETQYF. CDR3 DNA sequence: TGTGCCAGCAGTTTATACGCGGGGGGGCAGGAGACCCAGTACTTC.

This clonotype was recorded a few times. J is TRBJ2-7 and V is TRBV5-6; D gene uncertain. V dropped 2 bases and J dropped 5 bases, with 17 bases sitting between them. CDR1 is SGHDT, CDR2 YYEEEE, per germline. The CDR3 is 15 amino acids. The CDR3 loop reads CASSFRSAELDEQYF. CDR3 bases: TGTGCCAGCAGCTTTAGGTCAGCCGAGCTCGACGAGCAGTACTTC.

This rearrangement joins TRBV7-2 to TRBJ1-1; D possibly corresponds to TRBD1 (5 bases). CDR3 length: 14 amino acids. V lost 3 bases, J lost 4 bases, and 12 bases lay in between. In germline, CDR1 is SGHTA, CDR2 FQGNSA. The CDR3 DNA sequence: TGTGCCAGCAGCTTTGCTCGGGGGGGCACTGAAGCTTTCTTT. Amino acids: CASSFARGGTEAFF.

This clonotype was seen more than once but under ten times. The chain joins TRBV9 to TRBJ2-3; D gene uncertain. Trimming took off 3 bases at V and 4 bases at J, with 6 bases between the two ends. From germline, CDR1 is SGDLS and CDR2 YYNGEE. This CDR3 has 12 amino acids. The CDR3 reads CASSEEPDTQYF. CDR3 DNA: TGTGCCAGCAGCGAAGAGCCAGATACGCAGTATTTT.

J is TRBJ2-1 and V is TRBV5-1, with D possibly being TRBD1 (6 bases). V lost 4 bases and J 2 bases, leaving 13 bases between the germline ends. Germline V gives CDR1 SGHRS, CDR2 YFSETQ. This CDR3 region has 15 residues. The CDR3 nucleotides are TGCGCCAGCAGCAAGGAACAGGGCCCCTACAATGAGCAGTTCTTC. Residues: CASSKEQGPYNEQFF.

V gene TRBV20-1 combines with J gene TRBJ2-3; 11 bases agree with TRBD1. Germline V lookup: CDR1 DFQATT, CDR2 SNEGSKA (reference sequence). The V segment lost 1 base and the J segment 5 bases; nucleotides outside the gene matches: 5. The CDR3 consists of 15 residues. CDR3 sequence: CSARAGQGAGDTQYF. The CDR3 coding sequence is TGCAGTGCTAGAGCCGGACAGGGGGCAGGAGATACGCAGTATTTT.

This clonotype has just a few counts. This chain joins TRBV29-1 and TRBJ2-2; 8 positions agree with TRBD1. The CDR3 runs 12 residues. With V trimmed by 7 bases and J by 6 bases, 4 bases remained unmatched. Germline CDR1 is SQVTM and CDR2 is ANQGSEA. The CDR3 nucleotides are TGCAGCGGACAGGGGTTCGCCGGGGAGCTGTTTTTT. Its protein product is CSGQGFAGELFF.

This clonotype was detected many times. The CDR3 DNA reads TGCAGCTCCTTAAGCTCTGGGGCCAACGTCCTGACTTTC. Translation: CSSLSSGANVLTF. V gene TRBV29-1 combines with J gene TRBJ2-6; D is unclear. The CDR3 extends over 13 amino acids. Trimming removed 8 bases from V and 0 bases from J, with 8 bases in between. The germline V gene encodes CDR1 SQVTM and CDR2 ANQGSEA.

The CDR3 DNA follows: TGTGCCAGCAGCTCCCGGGGGCCTATAGTAAATGAGCAGTTCTTC. Translating it yields CASSSRGPIVNEQFF. This rearrangement joins TRBV11-3 to TRBJ2-1, with D perhaps given as TRBD1 or TRBD2 (6 bases each). Germline V gene sequence: CDR1 SGHNT, CDR2 YENEEA. CDR3 length equals 15 residues. Trimming stripped 4 bases from V and 7 bases from J, with 17 bases between.